These 32 T cell receptor beta chains were sequenced from one sample in a study of cytomegalovirus exposure and HLA in healthy donors. Amplification used 60 Vbeta primers and 13 Jbeta primers. The method was immunoSEQ multiplex PCR; TCRdb's version includes in-frame clones alone and lacks a portion of them. The sample yields approximately 87,000 clones, approximately 85% seen once. Sequencing was done on a sample of PBMCs. The receptors originated from a woman in her late teens or twenties in good health and CMV-seropositive.

V is TRBV7-9 and J is TRBJ2-5; D perhaps matches TRBD1 (5 bases). This CDR3 is built from 14 residues. Germline-derived CDR1 and CDR2 are SEHNR and FQNEAQ (reference sequence). Trimming removed 2 bases at V and 2 bases at J, with 9 bases between. The CDR3 is CASSLQGLQETQYF. The CDR3 DNA reads as TGTGCCAGCAGCTTACAGGGTTTACAAGAGACCCAGTACTTC.

The V and J genes are TRBV6-5 and TRBJ2-7; 9 nucleotides agree with TRBD2. The J segment lost 4 bases and the V segment lost 2 bases, leaving 3 bases of the junction unmatched. Germline CDR1 and CDR2: MNHEY and SVGAGI. The CDR3 extends over 14 amino acids. For the CDR3, the DNA is TGTGCCAGCAGTTACAATAGCGGGAGTTACGAGCAGTACTTC. This codes for CASSYNSGSYEQYF.

The chain employs TRBV9 and TRBJ2-7; 8 positions match TRBD2. Germline CDR1 is SGDLS and CDR2 is YYNGEE. This CDR3 is 13 amino acids long. Trimming cost V 4 bases and J 6 bases; bases outside gene matches: 6. The CDR3 spells CASSPGGWGEQYF. The CDR3 DNA follows: TGTGCCAGCAGCCCGGGGGGGTGGGGCGAGCAGTACTTC.

This clone was counted between two and nine times. The V call is TRBV27, the J call TRBJ1-3; weak D call: TRBD1 (6 bases). CDR3 length: 16 residues. Between the trimmed V and J ends, which lost 1 base and 2 bases, there was a span of 12 bases. Germline V gives CDR1 MNHEY, CDR2 SMNVEV (reference sequence). Here the CDR3 reads CASSLYPGQPGNTIYF. The CDR3, as DNA: TGTGCCAGCAGTTTATATCCCGGACAGCCTGGAAACACCATATATTTT.

The genes are TRBV25-1 and TRBJ2-1; 9 positions match TRBD2. The junction had 4 bases not matched to a gene; V was cut back by 2 bases and J by 2 bases. Germline V gene data show CDR1 as MGHDK and CDR2 as SYGVNS. The CDR3 totals 16 residues. The DNA for the CDR3 is TGTGCCAGCAGTGAAACTAGCGGGTACCCCTACAATGAGCAGTTCTTC. It encodes CASSETSGYPYNEQFF.

The DNA for the CDR3 is TGTGCCAGCAGTTCGACCGGGACTAGCAGACCCTACGAGCAGTACTTC. Its translation is CASSSTGTSRPYEQYF. The chain combines TRBV6-5 with TRBJ2-7, with TRBD2 matching 9 bases. CDR1 MNHEY and CDR2 SVGAGI come from the germline V gene. V shed 4 bases, J shed 2 bases, and the junction held 9 bases outside the gene matches. The CDR3 is 16 amino acids.

The CDR3 region is CATSPAGFNNEKLFF. The CDR3 nucleotides read TGTGCCACCAGCCCGGCAGGGTTTAACAATGAAAAACTGTTTTTT. The V call is TRBV15, the J call TRBJ1-4; D is possibly TRBD1 (5 bases). Per germline, CDR1 LNHNV and CDR2 YYDKDF (reference sequence). The CDR3 extends over 15 amino acids. Between the trimmed V and J ends, which lost 5 bases and 5 bases, there was a span of 15 bases.

The rearrangement links TRBV5-1 to TRBJ1-3; D is unresolved. The ends were cut back, 5 bases at V and 2 bases at J, with 11 bases in the middle. This CDR3 is 14 amino acids long. Germline values: CDR1 SGHRS, CDR2 YFSETQ. As DNA, the CDR3 is TGCGCCAGCAGGCGCTCAGGTGCTGGAAACACCATATATTTT. Residues: CASRRSGAGNTIYF.

This sequence joins TRBV7-9 and TRBJ2-7; 7 bases align to TRBD1. The CDR3 runs 14 residues. Germline CDR1 and CDR2: SEHNR and FQNEAQ (reference sequence). V lost 4 bases, J lost 6 bases, and 9 bases stayed unmatched. The CDR3 DNA sequence: TGTGCCAGCAGCTCACGACAGGGTCTGGGCGAGCAGTACTTC. This encodes CASSSRQGLGEQYF. Filled out from reference TRBV7-9 and TRBJ2-7, the complete variable domain reads DTGVSQNPRHKITKRGQNVTFRCDPISEHNRLYWYRQTLGQGPEFLTYFQNEAQLEKSRLLSDRFSAERPKGSFSTLEIQRTEQGDSAMYLCASSSRQGLGEQYFGPGTRLTVT.

V gene TRBV6-5 combines with J gene TRBJ1-2, with 9 bases that match TRBD1. V lost 6 bases, J lost 4 bases, and 6 bases stayed unmatched. Per germline, CDR1 MNHEY and CDR2 SVGAGI. This CDR3 is built from 14 residues. CDR3 sequence reads: CASRRDRESYGYTF. CDR3 coding DNA: TGTGCCAGCAGACGGGACAGGGAGTCCTATGGCTACACCTTC.

The rearrangement joins TRBV5-1 to TRBJ2-6; possible D gene TRBD1, 5 bases. CDR1 is SGHRS, CDR2 YFSETQ, per germline. The CDR3 runs 16 residues. V lost 4 bases, J lost 0 bases, and 11 bases lay in between. The CDR3 DNA reads TGCGCCAGCAGCCACGGACAAAGCTCTGGGGCCAACGTCCTGACTTTC. This sequence encodes CASSHGQSSGANVLTF. Based on the CDR3 plus reference TRBV5-1 and TRBJ2-6, the full variable domain is KAGVTQTPRYLIKTRGQQVTLSCSPISGHRSVSWYQQTPGQGLQFLFEYFSETQRNKGNFPGRFSGRQFSNSRSEMNVSTLELGDSALYLCASSHGQSSGANVLTFGAGSRLTVL.

The chain has TRBV28 and TRBJ1-2; D is perhaps TRBD1 (5 bases). V was shortened by 3 bases and J by 5 bases, with 7 bases between the two germline ends. Germline V lookup: CDR1 MDHEN, CDR2 SYDVKM. CDR3 length equals 12 residues. As DNA, the CDR3 is TGTGCCAGCAGTTTGCAGGGTTATGGCTACACCTTC. Its translation: CASSLQGYGYTF.

The chain links TRBV10-1 to TRBJ2-1; 11 positions match TRBD2. CDR3 length equals 19 residues. Germline V CDR1 and CDR2: WNHNN, SYGVQD (reference sequence). V shed 0 bases, J shed 0 bases, and the junction held 7 bases outside the gene matches. Here the CDR3 reads CASSESSPSGRFSYNEQFF. The CDR3 bases are TGCGCCAGCAGTGAGTCGTCACCTAGCGGGAGGTTCTCCTACAATGAGCAGTTCTTC.

This clone was counted once. This chain connects TRBV9 to TRBJ1-1, with 7 bases fitting TRBD1. The J segment lost 0 bases and the V segment lost 0 bases, leaving 2 bases of the junction unmatched. This CDR3 comprises 15 residues. Germline V CDR1 and CDR2: SGDLS, YYNGEE. CDR3 nucleotide sequence: TGTGCCAGCAGCGTAGGGACAGGTTTGAACACTGAAGCTTTCTTT. This codes for CASSVGTGLNTEAFF.

The chain is built from TRBV4-2 and TRBJ2-6; D not certain. V lost 0 bases to trimming and J lost 0 bases, with 15 bases between them. CDR1 is LGHNA and CDR2 is YNFKEQ in the germline V gene. The CDR3 is 19 amino acids. CDR3 DNA sequence: TGTGCCAGCAGCCAAGATTCGGTCTCTGACTTCTCTGGGGCCAACGTCCTGACTTTC. Translation gives CASSQDSVSDFSGANVLTF.

The chain is built from TRBV5-1 and TRBJ1-1; D unclear. The length of the CDR3 is 14 residues. Germline loops: CDR1 SGHRS, CDR2 YFSETQ. V was cut by 4 bases and J by 2 bases, with 12 bases left in between. The CDR3 is CASSGGSSNTEAFF. Written as DNA, the CDR3 is TGCGCCAGCAGCGGAGGATCCTCTAACACTGAAGCTTTCTTT. Based on the CDR3 plus reference TRBV5-1 and TRBJ1-1, the full variable domain is KAGVTQTPRYLIKTRGQQVTLSCSPISGHRSVSWYQQTPGQGLQFLFEYFSETQRNKGNFPGRFSGRQFSNSRSEMNVSTLELGDSALYLCASSGGSSNTEAFFGQGTRLTVV.

The chain uses TRBV28 and TRBJ1-2, with D hard to call. This CDR3 has 13 amino acids. Germline values: CDR1 MDHEN, CDR2 SYDVKM. Deletions cut 4 bases from V and 8 bases from J, with 14 bases between. CDR3 protein: CASSSLLLGGYTF. The CDR3 DNA is TGTGCCAGCAGTTCCCTACTCCTGGGCGGCTACACCTTC.

This chain links TRBV1 with TRBJ2-7; TRBD2 is the table's D call, not checked against the DNA. TRBV1 is listed as a pseudogene. CDR3 length: 16 residues. The CDR3 sequence is CTSSPASGQAPYEQYF. In nucleotides, the CDR3 is TGCACCAGCAGCCCCGCTAGCGGCCAAGCCCCCTACGAGCAGTACTTC.

The rearrangement uses TRBV27 and TRBJ1-1; D possibly corresponds to TRBD1 (5 bases). Trimming shortened V by 3 bases and J by 5 bases, and 13 bases separated the two germline ends. The CDR3 spans 14 residues. The V gene's germline CDR1 is MNHEY and CDR2 SMNVEV (reference sequence). The CDR3 is CASSFGGWKTEAFF. The CDR3 nucleotides are TGTGCCAGCAGTTTTGGGGGGTGGAAGACTGAAGCTTTCTTT.

This clone was seen only once. The chain couples TRBV27 to TRBJ2-7, with 12 bases that match TRBD1. Germline CDR1 and CDR2: MNHEY and SMNVEV (reference sequence). This CDR3 comprises 15 residues. V shed 4 bases and J 5 bases; nucleotides not matched to a gene: 6. CDR3 sequence (DNA): TGTGCCAGCAGTTCTGTCGGGACAGGGGGCAACGAGCAGTACTTC. Translating gives CASSSVGTGGNEQYF.

V usage is TRBV2 and J usage is TRBJ1-2; 9 nucleotides align to TRBD1. V shed 1 base and J 5 bases; nucleotides not matched to a gene: 8. This CDR3 contains 16 residues. Germline V CDR1 and CDR2: SNHLY, FYNNEI. The CDR3, as DNA: TGTGCCAGCAGTGAAGGGACAGGGGCGCCCGTATATGGCTACACCTTC. This gives the protein CASSEGTGAPVYGYTF.

V usage is TRBV14 and J usage is TRBJ1-2, with 7 bases lining up with TRBD1. This CDR3 spans 14 amino acids. CDR1 and CDR2 (germline): SGHDN, FVKESK. The V segment lost 5 bases and the J segment 3 bases; nucleotides outside the gene matches: 6. The CDR3 sequence: CASSWDSVYYGYTF. The CDR3 region has the DNA TGTGCCAGCAGCTGGGACAGCGTCTACTATGGCTACACCTTC.

The rearrangement joins TRBV19 to TRBJ1-2; 7 bases are shared with TRBD1. V trimming: 7 bases; J trimming: 8 bases; junction bases outside the gene matches: 10. CDR3 length: 13 residues. Germline CDR1 reads LNHDA; CDR2 reads SQIVND (reference sequence). This chain's CDR3 is CASIGTAFLGYTF. The DNA of the CDR3 is TGTGCCAGTATCGGGACAGCCTTTCTGGGCTACACCTTC.

The chain has TRBV5-1 and TRBJ2-3; 9 bases agree with TRBD2. Trimming removed 3 bases from V and 4 bases from J; junction bases left unmatched: 6. The V gene's germline CDR1 is SGHRS and CDR2 YFSETQ. The CDR3 is 15 residues long. CDR3 amino acids: CASSSGLARADTQYF. The CDR3 region has the DNA TGCGCCAGCAGCTCCGGACTAGCGCGTGCAGATACGCAGTATTTT.

In the case of this clone: Other DNA sequences in the sample encode the same CDR3. This chain uses TRBV18 with TRBJ1-4; D call uncertain. CDR1 is KGHSH, CDR2 LQKENI, per germline. CDR3 length equals 15 residues. The V end was cut by 1 base, the J end by 0 bases, with 6 bases between. This chain's CDR3 is CASSPLGATNEKLFF. The DNA for the CDR3 is TGTGCCAGCTCACCACTCGGAGCAACTAATGAAAAACTGTTTTTT. The whole variable domain, filled in from reference TRBV18 and TRBJ1-4, reads NAGVMQNPRHLVRRRGQEARLRCSPMKGHSHVYWYRQLPEEGLKFMVYLQKENIIDESGMPKERFSAEFPKEGPSILRIQQVVRGDSAAYFCASSPLGATNEKLFFGSGTQLSVL.

The chain recombines TRBV10-1 with TRBJ1-6, with 7 bases aligning to TRBD1. The CDR3 is made up of 13 amino acids. Losses at the gene ends were 11 bases for V and 8 bases for J; bases not matched to a gene: 9. Germline CDR1 and CDR2: WNHNN and SYGVQD (reference sequence). The CDR3 loop is CAAGGQFDSPLHF. The DNA of the CDR3 is TGCGCCGCGGGGGGACAGTTCGATTCACCCCTCCACTTT.

The chain employs TRBV2 and TRBJ2-3; 9 bases agree with TRBD2. Germline V gene lookup returns CDR1 SNHLY and CDR2 FYNNEI. The CDR3 has 14 amino acids. Losses at the gene ends were 6 bases for V and 1 base for J; bases not matched to a gene: 2. The CDR3 sequence is CASRWTSGTDTQYF. Written as DNA, the CDR3 is TGTGCCAGCAGGTGGACTAGCGGCACAGATACGCAGTATTTT.

In its sample, this clone was seen once. The V call is TRBV5-6, the J call TRBJ2-7; D is ambiguous. This CDR3 region has 14 residues. Trimming removed 1 base from V and 3 bases from J, with 11 bases in between. Germline-derived CDR1 and CDR2 are SGHDT and YYEEEE. Written as DNA, the CDR3 is TGTGCCAGCAGCTTGAGCCGGTTTTTCTACGAGCAGTACTTC. It codes for CASSLSRFFYEQYF.

The gene calls are TRBV5-6 and TRBJ2-5, with D perhaps TRBD1 (6 bases). V was trimmed by 4 bases and J by 4 bases, leaving 11 bases between them. Germline V gene lookup returns CDR1 SGHDT and CDR2 YYEEEE. This CDR3 has 13 amino acids. Here the CDR3 reads CASSDGQLETQYF. Here the CDR3 DNA reads TGTGCCAGCAGCGACGGACAGCTAGAGACCCAGTACTTC.

The chain recombines TRBV5-4 with TRBJ2-7; possibly TRBD2 for D (5 bases). V dropped 7 bases and J dropped 6 bases, with 26 bases sitting between them. Germline V lookup: CDR1 SGHNT, CDR2 YYREEE (reference sequence). The CDR3 has 16 amino acids. This CDR3 reads CASHPDGLAGVGEQYF. The CDR3, as DNA: TGTGCCAGCCACCCTGATGGGCTAGCCGGAGTCGGCGAGCAGTACTTC.

V gene TRBV29-1 combines with J gene TRBJ2-6; D perhaps matches TRBD1 (5 bases). Between the trimmed V and J ends, which lost 5 bases and 0 bases, there was a span of 17 bases. The CDR3 extends over 17 amino acids. Germline loops: CDR1 SQVTM, CDR2 ANQGSEA. As DNA, the CDR3 is TGCAGCGTTCGGAGTGGACGGACAAACTCTGGGGCCAACGTCCTGACTTTC. Its protein is CSVRSGRTNSGANVLTF.

This clone turned up a few times. This chain joins TRBV28 and TRBJ2-1; 7 nucleotides agree with TRBD1. Per germline, CDR1 MDHEN and CDR2 SYDVKM. This CDR3 comprises 13 residues. Trimming cost V 5 bases and J 6 bases; bases outside gene matches: 4. The CDR3 sequence: CASSGTVLNEQFF. The DNA of the CDR3 is TGTGCCAGCAGTGGGACAGTTCTCAATGAGCAGTTCTTC.